This T cell receptor beta chain was found in a study of cytomegalovirus exposure and HLA in healthy donors. Study summary: From 190 million or so T cells, an earlier analysis saw roughly 110 million unique TCR beta sequences. General study findings and limits: Whilst most TCR sequences proved rare, a subset of public TCRs occurred across many donors. Listed as cytomegalovirus-associated were more than 150 TCR beta chains.

From germline, CDR1 is MNHEY and CDR2 SMNVEV (reference sequence). The CDR3 is 15 residues long. V lost 3 bases and J lost 2; bases outside the gene matches: 2. To note about this clone: Its specificity is unknown.

60 Vbeta and 13 Jbeta primers were used in PCR. Original analysis: The authors later counted roughly 76 million unique TCR beta chains, some 12 million of them shared. Libraries were prepared by immunoSEQ multiplex PCR; TCRdb keeps only in-frame clonotypes and omits some of them. D and trimming were read from the DNA, whereas the V and J calls and clone size are those reported in that table. Counted here are 24,000 or so clones, more than 75% occurring once; the ten biggest clones make up 4.5%. This chain links TRBV27 with TRBJ2-1; 9 bases fit TRBD2. Material for sequencing was PBMCs. The receptor comes from a male donor in good health and CMV-seronegative. DNA for the CDR3: TGTGCCAGCAGTTTTATAGCGGGGGCCTACAATGAGCAGTTCTTC. It encodes CASSFIAGAYNEQFF.